Following are 20 T cell receptor beta chains from one sample sequenced in a study of Ad26.COV2.S vaccination and SARS-CoV-2 variants. Treatment meaning: around 19 received Ad26.COV2.S at low or high dose, single or two shots; about 5 received placebo; per-sample allocation not given. Sampling took place 63 days after the first vaccine or placebo injection. Data came from immunoSEQ multiplex PCR; TCRdb stores just in-frame clones and leaves some out. The repertoire includes a few hundred thousand clones, about 87% of them detected once, and approximately 3.4% sits in the top ten. Sequencing was performed on peripheral blood, taken in a trial of Ad26.COV2.S vaccine versus placebo. These TCRs come from a person between 18 and 65 years old who received the Ad26.COV2.S COVID-19 vaccine or a placebo.

The count of this clone is one. J is TRBJ1-1 and V is TRBV2; weak D call: TRBD1 (6 bases). The germline V gene has CDR1 SNHLY and CDR2 FYNNEI. The CDR3 is made up of 17 amino acids. V lost 0 bases and J lost 1, with 15 bases in between. In DNA, the CDR3 is TGTGCCAGCAGTGAAGCGGGGACACAGGGCGGGAACACTGAAGCTTTCTTT. Protein product: CASSEAGTQGGNTEAFF.

This chain joins TRBV18 and TRBJ2-5; D gene unclear. The germline V and J ends were trimmed by 3 bases and 5 bases, with 10 bases remaining between them. Germline CDR1 is KGHSH and CDR2 is LQKENI. The CDR3 has 13 residues. The CDR3 sequence: CASSPDRRETQYF. The DNA of the CDR3 is TGTGCCAGCTCACCCGATAGGCGTGAGACCCAGTACTTC.

The chain employs TRBV6-2 or TRBV6-3 and TRBJ1-5, with TRBD1 as a possible D gene (5 bases). Germline V gives CDR1 MNHEY, CDR2 SVGEGT. V was pared by 4 bases and J by 9 bases, with 10 bases between. The CDR3 loop spans 12 amino acids. The CDR3 coding sequence is TGTGCCAGCAGTTCAGGGTTGCGGCCCCAGCATTTT. Encoded protein: CASSSGLRPQHF.

CDR3 protein: CASQGLDGPGELFF. The CDR3 nucleotides are TGTGCCAGCCAGGGACTAGATGGGCCCGGGGAGCTGTTTTTT. This rearrangement joins TRBV6-6 to TRBJ2-2, with 8 positions matching TRBD2. The junction had 8 bases not matched to a gene; V was cut back by 8 bases and J by 6 bases. CDR3 length: 14 residues. Germline CDR1 reads MNHNY; CDR2 reads SVGAGI (reference sequence).

Here the CDR3 reads CASSQEGFRTEAFF. The CDR3 coding sequence is TGTGCCAGCAGCCAAGAAGGGTTCCGGACTGAAGCTTTCTTT. This chain uses TRBV3-1 (or the pseudogene TRBV3-2) with TRBJ1-1; D is ambiguous. Germline V gene lookup returns CDR1 LGHDT and CDR2 YNNKEL (reference sequence). Between the trimmed V and J ends, which lost 0 bases and 5 bases, there was a span of 10 bases. This CDR3 region has 14 residues.

The CDR3 region has the DNA TGTGCCTGGAGTAACGGACAGGGTTGGAATGAGCAGTTCTTC. This gives the protein CAWSNGQGWNEQFF. V gene TRBV30 combines with J gene TRBJ2-1; 8 bases agree with TRBD1. The CDR3 covers 14 residues. The V and J ends lost 2 bases and 7 bases, in that order; junction bases with no gene match: 7. Per the germline V gene, CDR1 is GTSNPN and CDR2 is SVGIG (reference sequence).

The chain couples TRBV19 to TRBJ1-4; tentative D call: TRBD1 (6 bases). The CDR3 sequence is 13 residues long. With 6 bases removed from V and 8 bases from J, the gap between germline ends came to 13 bases. Per germline, CDR1 LNHDA and CDR2 SQIVND (reference sequence). The CDR3, as DNA: TGTGCCAGTAGCGTACAGGGAGGGGAAAAACTGTTTTTT. Amino acids: CASSVQGGEKLFF.

As DNA, the CDR3 is TGTGCCAGCAGTTCCAGGGGGCGGACTGAAGCTTTCTTT. Translated, it gives CASSSRGRTEAFF. The chain employs TRBV6-5 and TRBJ1-1, with 8 bases lining up with TRBD1. The CDR3 runs 13 residues. Germline lookup yields CDR1 MNHEY and CDR2 SVGAGI. V shed 4 bases, J shed 5 bases, and the junction held 3 bases outside the gene matches.

The chain has TRBV12-3 or TRBV12-4 and TRBJ2-5, with D unresolved. The CDR3 totals 11 residues. V shed 5 bases and J shed 3 bases, with 4 bases lying between them. In DNA, the CDR3 is TGTGCCAGCAGTACAGAAGAGACCCAGTACTTC. Its translation is CASSTEETQYF.

This clone was detected only once. The chain links TRBV7-2 to TRBJ2-3, with D tentatively TRBD2 (7 bases). In germline, CDR1 is SGHTA, CDR2 FQGNSA. The ends were cut back, 2 bases at V and 0 bases at J, with 15 bases in the middle. CDR3 length: 17 residues. The chain's CDR3 is CASSLMGASGSTDTQYF. For the CDR3, the DNA is TGTGCCAGCAGCTTAATGGGGGCTAGCGGTAGCACAGATACGCAGTATTTT.

CDR3 DNA: TGCGCCAGCAGCTTGTCGCAGGGAAACACCGGGGAGCTGTTTTTT. Its translation: CASSLSQGNTGELFF. This chain joins TRBV5-1 and TRBJ2-2; TRBD1 might be the D (5 bases). Germline V gene data show CDR1 as SGHRS and CDR2 as YFSETQ. This CDR3 has 15 amino acids. V was cut by 1 base and J by 2 bases, with 9 bases left in between.

The chain uses TRBV5-8 and TRBJ1-4; a weak D match, TRBD1 (6 bases). The V gene lost 7 bases and the J gene lost 5 bases, with 12 bases spanning the gap. This CDR3 has 13 amino acids. The germline V gene has CDR1 SGHTS and CDR2 YDEGEE. CDR3 DNA sequence: TGTGCCAGCCAGAGGGGGGAAAATGAAAAACTGTTTTTT. This translates into CASQRGENEKLFF.

This clone was seen a handful of times. The rearrangement joins TRBV10-3 to TRBJ1-5; 8 bases line up with TRBD1. Germline assignment: CDR1 ENHRY and CDR2 SYGVKD. V trimming: 2 bases; J trimming: 6 bases; junction bases outside the gene matches: 0. The CDR3 contains 13 residues. The CDR3 reads CAISETGGQPQHF. The CDR3 DNA reads as TGTGCCATCAGTGAGACAGGGGGTCAGCCCCAGCATTTT.

The chain uses TRBV9 and TRBJ2-2; possibly TRBD2 for D (6 bases). Germline V gene sequence: CDR1 SGDLS, CDR2 YYNGEE. The V end was cut by 4 bases, the J end by 6 bases, with 16 bases between. The CDR3 extends over 15 amino acids. CDR3 loop: CASSLTGGSPGELFF. CDR3 in DNA: TGTGCCAGCAGCCTTACCGGAGGGTCCCCCGGGGAGCTGTTTTTT.

The CDR3 coding sequence is TGTGCCAGCAGCGGGGTCCAAGAGACCCAGTACTTC. It yields the protein CASSGVQETQYF. The chain employs TRBV3-1 (or the pseudogene TRBV3-2) and TRBJ2-5; no reliable D call. Germline-derived CDR1 and CDR2 are LGHDT and YNNKEL (reference sequence). The germline V and J ends were trimmed by 5 bases and 1 base, with 5 bases remaining between them. The CDR3 extends over 12 amino acids.

In DNA form, the CDR3 reads TGTGCCAGCAGAGACACAGGGGCCTCTAACTATGGCTACACCTTC. It translates to CASRDTGASNYGYTF. The V gene is TRBV11-2, the J gene TRBJ1-2; 7 bases are shared with TRBD1. CDR3 length: 15 residues. V was pared by 6 bases and J by 0 bases, with 7 bases of the junction left unmatched. Germline assignment: CDR1 SGHAT and CDR2 FQNNGV. Filled out from reference TRBV11-2 and TRBJ1-2, the complete variable domain reads EAGVAQSPRYKIIEKRQSVAFWCNPISGHATLYWYQQILGQGPKLLIQFQNNGVVDDSQLPKDRFSAERLKGVDSTLKIQPAKLEDSAVYLCASRDTGASNYGYTFGSGTRLTVV.

The chain combines TRBV11-2 with TRBJ2-2; 13 positions agree with TRBD2. Per the germline V gene, CDR1 is SGHAT and CDR2 is FQNNGV. The ends lost 5 bases at V and 1 base at J; junction bases unmatched: 4. The CDR3 sequence is 17 residues long. The CDR3 sequence: CASSGRLAGGNTGELFF. The CDR3 bases are TGTGCCAGCAGCGGACGACTAGCGGGGGGGAACACCGGGGAGCTGTTTTTT.

CDR3 loop: CASSSAGGVTGAYEQYF. CDR3 bases: TGTGCCAGCAGTTCAGCGGGGGGGGTCACAGGGGCCTACGAGCAGTACTTC. The gene calls are TRBV28 and TRBJ2-7; 10 positions agree with TRBD2. Germline-derived CDR1 and CDR2 are MDHEN and SYDVKM. The CDR3 totals 17 residues. Losses at the gene ends were 4 bases for V and 2 bases for J; bases not matched to a gene: 11.

The chain recombines TRBV21-1 with TRBJ2-5. TRBV21-1 is listed as a pseudogene. The CDR3 length is 14 residues. The CDR3 DNA sequence: TGTGCCAGCAGCAATGGACCGTTCCAAGAGACCCAGTACTTC. The encoded protein is CASSNGPFQETQYF.

This clone was seen a few times. This sequence joins TRBV2 and TRBJ2-3, with 9 bases that match TRBD1. The CDR3 loop spans 15 amino acids. Germline trimming cut 6 bases from V and 6 bases from J; bases unmatched to any gene: 10. Germline assignment: CDR1 SNHLY and CDR2 FYNNEI. The CDR3 here is CASRGGQGSADTQYF. The CDR3 DNA sequence: TGTGCCAGCAGGGGAGGACAGGGGAGTGCGGATACGCAGTATTTT.